This TCR beta chain was observed in a study of T cell changes during pregnancy in multiple sclerosis. Data came from immunoSEQ multiplex PCR; TCRdb stores just in-frame clones and leaves some out. The data show approximately 40,000 clones, with roughly 91% seen just once and around 0.4% held by the top ten. Trimming took 6 bases from V and 4 from J, leaving 10 bases between them. In germline, CDR1 is SNHLY, CDR2 FYNNEI. CDR3 length: 13 amino acids. This specimen was CD4+ T cells from peripheral blood mononuclear cells, taken after pregnancy. The chain links TRBV2 to TRBJ2-1; the D gene is possibly TRBD2 (7 bases). The receptor comes from a female donor in good health, enrolled as a control in a pregnancy study. The CDR3 protein is CASRRGGYNEQFF. The DNA for the CDR3 is TGTGCCAGCAGAAGGGGGGGGTACAATGAGCAGTTCTTC.